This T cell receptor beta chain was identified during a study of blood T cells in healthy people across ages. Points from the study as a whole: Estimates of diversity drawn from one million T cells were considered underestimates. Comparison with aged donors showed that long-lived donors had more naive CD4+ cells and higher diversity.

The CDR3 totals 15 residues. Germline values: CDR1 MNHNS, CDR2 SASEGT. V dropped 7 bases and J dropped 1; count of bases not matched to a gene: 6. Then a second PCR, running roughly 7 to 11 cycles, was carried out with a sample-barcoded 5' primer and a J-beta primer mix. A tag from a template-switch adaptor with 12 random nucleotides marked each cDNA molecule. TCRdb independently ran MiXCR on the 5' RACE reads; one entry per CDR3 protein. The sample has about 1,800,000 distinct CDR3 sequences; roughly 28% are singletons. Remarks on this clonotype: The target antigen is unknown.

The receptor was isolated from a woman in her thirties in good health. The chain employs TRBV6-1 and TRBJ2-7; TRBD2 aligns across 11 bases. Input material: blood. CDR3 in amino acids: CASITGTSGSYEQYF. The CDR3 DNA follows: TGTGCCAGCATCACCGGGACTAGCGGATCCTACGAGCAGTACTTC.